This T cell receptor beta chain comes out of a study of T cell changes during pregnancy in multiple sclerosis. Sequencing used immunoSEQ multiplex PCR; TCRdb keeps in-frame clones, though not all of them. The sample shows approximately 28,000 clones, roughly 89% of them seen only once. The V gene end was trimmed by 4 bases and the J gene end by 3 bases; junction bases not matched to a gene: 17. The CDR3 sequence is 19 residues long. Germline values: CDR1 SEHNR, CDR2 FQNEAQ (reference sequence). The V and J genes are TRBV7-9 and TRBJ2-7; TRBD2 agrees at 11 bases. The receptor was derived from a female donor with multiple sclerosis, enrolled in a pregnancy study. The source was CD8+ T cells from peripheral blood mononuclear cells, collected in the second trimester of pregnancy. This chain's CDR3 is CASSSWPGLAELSVYEQYF. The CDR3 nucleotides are TGTGCCAGCAGCTCCTGGCCGGGACTAGCGGAGCTCTCCGTCTACGAGCAGTACTTC.